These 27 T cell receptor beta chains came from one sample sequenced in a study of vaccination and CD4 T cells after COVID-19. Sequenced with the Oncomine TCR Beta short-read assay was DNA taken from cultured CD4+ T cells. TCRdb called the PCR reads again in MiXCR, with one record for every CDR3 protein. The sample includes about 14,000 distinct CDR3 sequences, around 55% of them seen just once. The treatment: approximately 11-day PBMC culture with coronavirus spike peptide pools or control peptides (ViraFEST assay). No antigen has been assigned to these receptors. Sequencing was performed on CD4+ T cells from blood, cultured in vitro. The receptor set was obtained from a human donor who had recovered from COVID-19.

CDR3 DNA: TGCAGTGCTTATTTACAGGGGGTCGAGCAGTACTTC. Protein sequence: CSAYLQGVEQYF. J is TRBJ2-7 and V is TRBV20-1; 8 bases match TRBD1. The germline gives CDR1 DFQATT, CDR2 SNEGSKA (reference sequence). The CDR3 length is 12 residues. Germline trimming cut 5 bases from V and 6 bases from J; bases unmatched to any gene: 6.

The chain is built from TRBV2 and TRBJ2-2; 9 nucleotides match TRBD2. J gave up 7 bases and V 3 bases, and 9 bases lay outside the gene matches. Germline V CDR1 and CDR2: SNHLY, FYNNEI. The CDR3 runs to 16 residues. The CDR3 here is CASSEGGRAIIGELFF. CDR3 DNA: TGTGCCAGCAGTGAGGGCGGGAGGGCGATTATCGGGGAGCTGTTTTTT.

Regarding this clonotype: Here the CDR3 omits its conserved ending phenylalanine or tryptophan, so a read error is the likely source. The CDR3 nucleotides read TGTGCCAGCAGCTCATCCGGGACAGGGCCTCAGCCCCAGCATTTG. Translated: CASSSSGTGPQPQHL. This chain uses TRBV5-8 with TRBJ1-5; 9 nucleotides agree with TRBD1. This CDR3 has 15 residues. The germline V gene encodes CDR1 SGHTS and CDR2 YDEGEE. J was trimmed by 6 bases and V by 3 bases; bases with no gene match: 7.

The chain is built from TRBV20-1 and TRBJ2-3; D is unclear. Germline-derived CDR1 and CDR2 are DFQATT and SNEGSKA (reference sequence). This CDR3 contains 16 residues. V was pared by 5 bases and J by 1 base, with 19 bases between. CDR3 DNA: TGCAGTGCTGTTCGGCCTACTGGTACTGGCACAGATACGCAGTATTTT. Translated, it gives CSAVRPTGTGTDTQYF.

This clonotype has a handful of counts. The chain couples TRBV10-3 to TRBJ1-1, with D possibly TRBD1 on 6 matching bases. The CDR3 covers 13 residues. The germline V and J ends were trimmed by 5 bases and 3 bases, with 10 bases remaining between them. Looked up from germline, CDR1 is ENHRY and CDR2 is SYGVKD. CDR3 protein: CAISSRGDTEAFF. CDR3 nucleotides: TGTGCCATCAGTTCCAGGGGAGACACTGAAGCTTTCTTT.

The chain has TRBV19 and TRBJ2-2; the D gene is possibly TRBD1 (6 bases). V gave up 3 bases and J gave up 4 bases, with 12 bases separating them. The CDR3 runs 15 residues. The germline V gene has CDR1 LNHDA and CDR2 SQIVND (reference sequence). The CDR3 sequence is CASSMGGQFTGELFF. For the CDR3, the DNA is TGTGCCAGTAGTATGGGTGGACAGTTCACCGGGGAGCTGTTTTTT. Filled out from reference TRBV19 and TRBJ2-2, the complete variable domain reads DGGITQSPKYLFRKEGQNVTLSCEQNLNHDAMYWYRQDPGQGLRLIYYSQIVNDFQKGDIAEGYSVSREKKESFPLTVTSAQKNPTAFYLCASSMGGQFTGELFFGEGSRLTVL.

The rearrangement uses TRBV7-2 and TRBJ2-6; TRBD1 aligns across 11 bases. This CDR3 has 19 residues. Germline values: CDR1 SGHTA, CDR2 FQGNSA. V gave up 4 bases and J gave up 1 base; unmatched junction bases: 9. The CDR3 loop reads CASSSTPGTGGSGANVLTF. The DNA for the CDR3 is TGTGCCAGCAGCTCGACCCCCGGGACAGGGGGGTCTGGGGCCAACGTCCTGACTTTC.

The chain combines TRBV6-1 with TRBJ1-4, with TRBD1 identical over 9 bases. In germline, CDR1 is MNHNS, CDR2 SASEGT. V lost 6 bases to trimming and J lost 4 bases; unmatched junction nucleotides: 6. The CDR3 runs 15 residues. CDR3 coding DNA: TGTGCCAGCAGAAAACCGGGACAGGGTAATGAAAAACTGTTTTTT. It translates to CASRKPGQGNEKLFF.

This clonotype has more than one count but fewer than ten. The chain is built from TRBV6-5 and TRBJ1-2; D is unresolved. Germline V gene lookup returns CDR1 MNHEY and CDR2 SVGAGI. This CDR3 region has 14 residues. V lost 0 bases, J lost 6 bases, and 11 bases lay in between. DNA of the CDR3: TGTGCCAGCAGTTACTCGGGCAGTGACAATGGCTACACCTTC. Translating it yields CASSYSGSDNGYTF.

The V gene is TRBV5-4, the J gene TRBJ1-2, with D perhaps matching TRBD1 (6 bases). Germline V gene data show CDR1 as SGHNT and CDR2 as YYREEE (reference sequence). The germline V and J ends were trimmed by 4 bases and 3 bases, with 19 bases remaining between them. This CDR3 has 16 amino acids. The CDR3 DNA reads TGTGCCAGCAGCGCCGGACAGAAGTGGATCGACTATGGCTACACCTTC. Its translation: CASSAGQKWIDYGYTF.

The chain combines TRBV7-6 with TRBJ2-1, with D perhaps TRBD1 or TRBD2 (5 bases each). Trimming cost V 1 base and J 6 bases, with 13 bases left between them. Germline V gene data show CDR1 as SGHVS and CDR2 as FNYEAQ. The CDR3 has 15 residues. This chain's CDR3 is CASSLGGRVSNEQFF. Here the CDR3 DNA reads TGTGCCAGCAGCTTAGGGGGGAGAGTGAGCAATGAGCAGTTCTTC. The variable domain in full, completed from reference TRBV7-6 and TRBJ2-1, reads GAGVSQSPRYKVTKRGQDVALRCDPISGHVSLYWYRQALGQGPEFLTYFNYEAQQDKSGLPNDRFSAERPEGSISTLTIQRTEQRDSAMYRCASSLGGRVSNEQFFGPGTRLTVL.

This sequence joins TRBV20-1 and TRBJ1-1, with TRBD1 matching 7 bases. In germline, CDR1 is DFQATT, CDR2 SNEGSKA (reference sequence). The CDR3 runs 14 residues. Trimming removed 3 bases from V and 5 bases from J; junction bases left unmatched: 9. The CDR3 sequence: CSASLYDRVTEAFF. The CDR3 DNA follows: TGCAGTGCTAGCTTGTATGACAGGGTTACTGAAGCTTTCTTT.

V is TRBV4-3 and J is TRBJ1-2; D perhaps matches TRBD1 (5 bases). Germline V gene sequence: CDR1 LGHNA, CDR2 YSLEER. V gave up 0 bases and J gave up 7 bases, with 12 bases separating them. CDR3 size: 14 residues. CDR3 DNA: TGCGCCAGCAGCCAAGAGGCAGGGTTTATTGGCTACACCTTC. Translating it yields CASSQEAGFIGYTF.

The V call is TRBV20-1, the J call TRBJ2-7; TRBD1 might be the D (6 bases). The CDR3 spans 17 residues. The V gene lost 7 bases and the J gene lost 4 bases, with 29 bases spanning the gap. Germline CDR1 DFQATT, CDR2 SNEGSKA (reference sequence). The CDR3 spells CSVPDLFGIAGVYEQYF. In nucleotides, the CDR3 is TGCAGTGTCCCCGACTTATTCGGTATAGCAGGGGTATACGAGCAGTACTTC.

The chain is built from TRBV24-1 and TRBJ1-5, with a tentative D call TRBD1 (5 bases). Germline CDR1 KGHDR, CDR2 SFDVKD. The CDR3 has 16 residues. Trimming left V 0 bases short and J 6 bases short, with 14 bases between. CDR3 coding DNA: TGTGCCACCAGTGATTTGAGGGCCAGGGTAGGTCAGCCCCAGCATTTT. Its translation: CATSDLRARVGQPQHF.

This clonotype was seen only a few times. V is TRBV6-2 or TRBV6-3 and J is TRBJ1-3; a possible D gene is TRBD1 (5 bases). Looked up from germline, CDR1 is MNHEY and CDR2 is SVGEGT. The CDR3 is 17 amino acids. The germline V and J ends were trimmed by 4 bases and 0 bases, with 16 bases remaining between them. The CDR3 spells CASSSYRNPTSGNTIYF. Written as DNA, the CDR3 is TGTGCCAGCAGTTCATACAGGAATCCTACCTCTGGAAACACCATATATTTT.

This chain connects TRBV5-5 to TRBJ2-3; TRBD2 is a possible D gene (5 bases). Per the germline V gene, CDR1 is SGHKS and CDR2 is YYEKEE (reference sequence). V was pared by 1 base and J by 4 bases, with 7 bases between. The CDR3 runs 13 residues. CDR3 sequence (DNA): TGTGCCAGCAGCTTGACGGAGGCAGATACGCAGTATTTT. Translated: CASSLTEADTQYF.

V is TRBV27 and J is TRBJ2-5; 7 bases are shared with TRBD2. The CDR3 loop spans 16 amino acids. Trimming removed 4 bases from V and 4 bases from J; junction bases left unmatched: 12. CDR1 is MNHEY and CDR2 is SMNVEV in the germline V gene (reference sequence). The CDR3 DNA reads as TGTGCCAGCAGTTCCCAACGACTAGCCCGAAGAGAGACCCAGTACTTC. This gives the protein CASSSQRLARRETQYF.

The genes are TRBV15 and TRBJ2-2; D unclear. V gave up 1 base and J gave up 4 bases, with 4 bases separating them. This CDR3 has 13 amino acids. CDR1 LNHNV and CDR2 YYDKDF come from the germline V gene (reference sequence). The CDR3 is CATSRVVTGELFF. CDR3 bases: TGTGCCACCAGCAGAGTGGTCACCGGGGAGCTGTTTTTT.

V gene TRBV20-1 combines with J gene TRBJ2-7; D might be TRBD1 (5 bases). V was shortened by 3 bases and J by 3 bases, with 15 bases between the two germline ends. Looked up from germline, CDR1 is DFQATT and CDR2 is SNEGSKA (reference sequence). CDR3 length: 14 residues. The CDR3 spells CSASYPDIGYEQYF. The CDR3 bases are TGCAGTGCTAGTTATCCGGACATTGGCTACGAGCAGTACTTC.

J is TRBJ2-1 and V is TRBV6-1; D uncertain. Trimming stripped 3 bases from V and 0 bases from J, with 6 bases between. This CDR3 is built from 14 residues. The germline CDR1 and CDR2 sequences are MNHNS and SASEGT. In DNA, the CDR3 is TGTGCCAGCAGTGACTTATTCTCCTACAATGAGCAGTTCTTC. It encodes CASSDLFSYNEQFF.

The CDR3: CASSSLLAGGTYNEQFF. In DNA form, the CDR3 reads TGTGCCAGCAGTTCCCTACTAGCGGGAGGGACCTACAATGAGCAGTTCTTC. The V gene is TRBV27, the J gene TRBJ2-1; 13 bases are shared with TRBD2. There are 17 residues in the CDR3. Germline V gene data show CDR1 as MNHEY and CDR2 as SMNVEV (reference sequence). The junction had 5 bases not matched to a gene; V was cut back by 4 bases and J by 2 bases.

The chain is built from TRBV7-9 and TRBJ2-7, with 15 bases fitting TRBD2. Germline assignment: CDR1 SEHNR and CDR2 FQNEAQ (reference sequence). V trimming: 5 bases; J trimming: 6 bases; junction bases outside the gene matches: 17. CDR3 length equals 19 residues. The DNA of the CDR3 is TGTGCCAGCAGCCTAAGGACTAGCGGGAGGGCCCGGGGTTACGGCGAGCAGTACTTC. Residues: CASSLRTSGRARGYGEQYF. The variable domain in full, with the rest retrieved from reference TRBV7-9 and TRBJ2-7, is DTGVSQNPRHKITKRGQNVTFRCDPISEHNRLYWYRQTLGQGPEFLTYFQNEAQLEKSRLLSDRFSAERPKGSFSTLEIQRTEQGDSAMYLCASSLRTSGRARGYGEQYFGPGTRLTVT.

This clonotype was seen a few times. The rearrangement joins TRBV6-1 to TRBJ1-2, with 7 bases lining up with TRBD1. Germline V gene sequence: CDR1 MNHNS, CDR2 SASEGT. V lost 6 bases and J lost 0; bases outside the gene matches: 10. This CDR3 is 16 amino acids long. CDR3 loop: CASSPHGTETNYGYTF. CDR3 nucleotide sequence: TGTGCCAGCAGCCCACACGGGACAGAAACTAACTATGGCTACACCTTC.

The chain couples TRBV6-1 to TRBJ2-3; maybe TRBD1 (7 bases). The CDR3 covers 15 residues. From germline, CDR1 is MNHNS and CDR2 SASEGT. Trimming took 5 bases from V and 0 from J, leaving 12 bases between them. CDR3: CASSTTGTSTDTQYF. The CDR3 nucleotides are TGTGCCAGCAGTACGACAGGGACTAGCACAGATACGCAGTATTTT.

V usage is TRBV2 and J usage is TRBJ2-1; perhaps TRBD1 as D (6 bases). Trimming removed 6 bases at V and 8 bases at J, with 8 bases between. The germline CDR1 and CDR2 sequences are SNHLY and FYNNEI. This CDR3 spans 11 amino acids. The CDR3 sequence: CASSRGDEQFF. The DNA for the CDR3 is TGTGCCAGCAGCAGGGGCGATGAGCAGTTCTTC.

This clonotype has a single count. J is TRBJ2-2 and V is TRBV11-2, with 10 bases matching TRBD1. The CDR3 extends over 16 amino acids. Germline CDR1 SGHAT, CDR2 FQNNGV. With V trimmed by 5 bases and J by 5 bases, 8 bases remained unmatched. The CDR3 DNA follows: TGTGCCAGCAGCAGATTGACAGGGGGCGCGACCGGGGAGCTGTTTTTT. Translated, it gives CASSRLTGGATGELFF.